This T cell receptor (beta chain) was recorded in a study of T cells after yellow fever vaccination. Per the germline V gene, CDR1 is SGHRS and CDR2 is YFSETQ. This CDR3 has 13 residues. The V and J ends lost 0 bases and 4 bases respectively, with 7 bases between them. MiXCR was run by TCRdb on the 5' RACE reads, yielding one entry per CDR3 protein. Of fewer than 450,000 distinct CDR3 sequences listed, 3.5% to 4.5% are singletons. The sample consisted of PBMCs, taken 5 days after the yellow fever booster vaccination. This clonotype was obtained from a man aged 18 to 35 who received the YFV17D yellow fever vaccine. V is TRBV5-1 and J is TRBJ1-1, with TRBD1 as a possible D gene (5 bases). The CDR3 nucleotides read TGCGCCAGCAGCTTGGGGGGGACCACTGAAGCTTTCTTT. As protein: CASSLGGTTEAFF.